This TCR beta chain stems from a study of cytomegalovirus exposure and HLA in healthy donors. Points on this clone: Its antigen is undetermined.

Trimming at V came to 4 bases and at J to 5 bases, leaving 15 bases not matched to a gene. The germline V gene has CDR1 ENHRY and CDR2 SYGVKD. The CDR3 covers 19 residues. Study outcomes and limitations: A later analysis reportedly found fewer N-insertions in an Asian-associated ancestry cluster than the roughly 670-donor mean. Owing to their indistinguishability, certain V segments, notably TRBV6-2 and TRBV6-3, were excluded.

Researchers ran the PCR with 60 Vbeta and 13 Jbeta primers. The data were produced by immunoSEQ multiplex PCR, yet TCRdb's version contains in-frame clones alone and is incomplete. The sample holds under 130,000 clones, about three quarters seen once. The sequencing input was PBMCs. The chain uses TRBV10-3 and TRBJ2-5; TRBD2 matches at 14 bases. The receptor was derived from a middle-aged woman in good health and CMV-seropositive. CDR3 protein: CAISGPTSGRAQGQETQYF. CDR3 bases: TGTGCCATCAGTGGACCGACTAGCGGGAGGGCCCAGGGTCAGGAGACCCAGTACTTC.